These 29 T cell receptor beta chains share one sample of origin, sequenced in a study of blood T cell repertoires in COVID-19. This table comes from immunoSEQ multiplex PCR, and its TCRdb copy is limited to in-frame clones, with some not included. The data show 93,000 or so clones, approximately 84% seen once. The sample comprised peripheral blood. The receptors shown here come from a human donor in a cohort sampled during active COVID-19.

This clone was seen once. The chain recombines TRBV27 with TRBJ1-5; tentative D call: TRBD1 (6 bases). Trimming took off 4 bases at V and 4 bases at J, with 14 bases between the two ends. The CDR3 totals 15 residues. Germline V gives CDR1 MNHEY, CDR2 SMNVEV (reference sequence). The CDR3 is CASSSPGGRNQPQHF. For the CDR3, the DNA is TGTGCCAGCAGTTCCCCGGGGGGGCGGAATCAGCCCCAGCATTTT.

The V gene is TRBV5-1, the J gene TRBJ2-3, with D maybe TRBD2 (5 bases). The CDR3 spans 14 residues. Trimming cost V 6 bases and J 5 bases, with 16 bases left between them. Germline CDR1 is SGHRS and CDR2 is YFSETQ. The CDR3 sequence is CASTWGASEDTQYF. Written as DNA, the CDR3 is TGCGCCAGCACTTGGGGAGCAAGCGAAGATACGCAGTATTTT.

The chain couples TRBV28 to TRBJ2-3, with 11 bases fitting TRBD2. This CDR3 has 14 residues. Germline V gene data show CDR1 as MDHEN and CDR2 as SYDVKM. V shed 10 bases and J 6 bases; nucleotides not matched to a gene: 9. The CDR3 DNA reads as TGTGCCATCTCTAGCGGGGGGATAAGGGATACGCAGTATTTT. Protein: CAISSGGIRDTQYF. Using reference TRBV28 and TRBJ2-3 for the parts outside the CDR3, the full variable domain is DVKVTQSSRYLVKRTGEKVFLECVQDMDHENMFWYRQDPGLGLRLIYFSYDVKMKEKGDIPEGYSVSREKKERFSLILESASTNQTSMYLCAISSGGIRDTQYFGPGTRLTVL.

The chain links TRBV11-2 to TRBJ1-1, with D perhaps matching TRBD1 (5 bases). The ends were cut back, 5 bases at V and 5 bases at J, with 15 bases in the middle. The germline V gene encodes CDR1 SGHAT and CDR2 FQNNGV. The CDR3 totals 14 residues. CDR3 DNA: TGTGCCAGCAGCCAAGACCAGGGAGGAACTGAAGCTTTCTTT. It codes for CASSQDQGGTEAFF.

The chain combines TRBV28 with TRBJ1-2; the D is unclear. The V gene lost 7 bases and the J gene lost 0 bases, with 21 bases spanning the gap. The length of the CDR3 is 17 residues. Germline V CDR1 and CDR2: MDHEN, SYDVKM. CDR3 loop: CASISSKFGEANYGYTF. CDR3 DNA sequence: TGTGCCAGCATTTCCTCGAAATTTGGGGAGGCTAACTATGGCTACACCTTC.

The chain uses TRBV5-1 and TRBJ2-2; possible D gene TRBD1, 6 bases. Germline assignment: CDR1 SGHRS and CDR2 YFSETQ. CDR3 size: 15 residues. The ends were cut back, 0 bases at V and 4 bases at J, with 10 bases in the middle. Written as DNA, the CDR3 is TGCGCCAGCAGCTTGGAGTTACAGGGCACCGGGGAGCTGTTTTTT. Amino acid sequence: CASSLELQGTGELFF.

The chain joins TRBV29-1 to TRBJ1-2, with TRBD1 matching 11 bases. The CDR3 is 14 amino acids. Trimming removed 4 bases from V and 5 bases from J; junction bases left unmatched: 6. Germline V lookup: CDR1 SQVTM, CDR2 ANQGSEA. CDR3 nucleotides: TGCAGCGTTGTAGGACAGGGGGCGGGTTATGGCTACACCTTC. This translates into CSVVGQGAGYGYTF. Complete variable domain (other parts from reference TRBV29-1 and TRBJ1-2): SAVISQKPSRDICQRGTSLTIQCQVDSQVTMMFWYRQQPGQSLTLIATANQGSEATYESGFVIDKFPISRPNLTFSTLTVSNMSPEDSSIYLCSVVGQGAGYGYTFGSGTRLTVV.

This chain links TRBV7-9 with TRBJ2-1; TRBD2 aligns across 11 bases. V lost 5 bases, J lost 3 bases, and 3 bases stayed unmatched. The CDR3 is 15 amino acids. The germline CDR1 and CDR2 sequences are SEHNR and FQNEAQ (reference sequence). CDR3 sequence (DNA): TGTGCCAGCAGCCAAACTAGCGGGGGCTACAATGAGCAGTTCTTC. As protein: CASSQTSGGYNEQFF.

This clone was observed a handful of times. This rearrangement joins TRBV28 to TRBJ1-3, with 7 bases that match TRBD1. Per the germline V gene, CDR1 is MDHEN and CDR2 is SYDVKM. J was trimmed by 1 base and V by 5 bases; bases with no gene match: 11. This CDR3 has 17 amino acids. The CDR3 coding sequence is TGTGCCAGCAGTCAACCGGGACAGTGGAGTTCTGGAAACACCATATATTTT. This translates into CASSQPGQWSSGNTIYF.

The rearrangement joins TRBV15 to TRBJ2-1; 9 nucleotides agree with TRBD1. Germline CDR1 LNHNV, CDR2 YYDKDF (reference sequence). The junction had 14 bases not matched to a gene; V was cut back by 6 bases and J by 8 bases. CDR3 length: 16 residues. The CDR3 region has the DNA TGTGCCACCAGTCCTTCCGGGACAGGGACTGTAGATGAGCAGTTCTTC. It specifies CATSPSGTGTVDEQFF.

The chain combines TRBV24-1 with TRBJ2-1, with a weak D call TRBD1 (6 bases). This CDR3 spans 16 amino acids. The germline gives CDR1 KGHDR, CDR2 SFDVKD. V was shortened by 3 bases and J by 2 bases, with 13 bases between the two germline ends. CDR3 in DNA: TGTGCCACCAGTGATCGGCTCGGGACACCCTACAATGAGCAGTTCTTC. It codes for CATSDRLGTPYNEQFF.

The chain links TRBV5-4 to TRBJ2-2; 8 bases match TRBD2. CDR1 and CDR2 from the germline V gene are SGHNT and YYREEE (reference sequence). J was trimmed by 6 bases and V by 4 bases; bases with no gene match: 5. This CDR3 region has 14 residues. The CDR3 DNA reads TGTGCCAGCAGCGGACTAGCTCAACCCGGGGAGCTGTTTTTT. Protein: CASSGLAQPGELFF.

This sequence joins TRBV7-3 and TRBJ2-3; no reliable D call. CDR1 is SGHTA and CDR2 is FQGTGA in the germline V gene. V lost 2 bases, J lost 0 bases, and 6 bases lay in between. CDR3 length equals 14 residues. The CDR3 DNA reads as TGTGCCAGCAGCTTACTAGGCAGCACAGATACGCAGTATTTT. It specifies CASSLLGSTDTQYF.

This clone was detected once. The chain links TRBV4-2 to TRBJ2-1, with D possibly TRBD2 on 6 matching bases. V was cut by 0 bases and J by 9 bases, with 12 bases left in between. Germline-derived CDR1 and CDR2 are LGHNA and YNFKEQ. This CDR3 contains 14 residues. Here the CDR3 reads CASSQEPGAGEQFF. Here the CDR3 DNA reads TGTGCCAGCAGCCAAGAACCGGGAGCGGGTGAGCAGTTCTTC.

The V and J genes are TRBV24-1 and TRBJ2-2; perhaps TRBD1 as D (5 bases). Per germline, CDR1 KGHDR and CDR2 SFDVKD. The CDR3 is made up of 14 amino acids. Trimming cost V 5 bases and J 0 bases, with 6 bases left between them. Here the CDR3 DNA reads TGTGCCACCAGTGGGGGCTCGAACACCGGGGAGCTGTTTTTT. It specifies CATSGGSNTGELFF.

The chain joins TRBV29-1 to TRBJ2-7, with D possibly being TRBD2 (6 bases). The CDR3 length is 15 residues. From germline, CDR1 is SQVTM and CDR2 ANQGSEA. Trimming took off 2 bases at V and 6 bases at J, with 20 bases between the two ends. The CDR3 nucleotides are TGCAGCGTTGAAAGGGTATCGGGACTCCGAGGCGAGCAGTACTTC. It translates to CSVERVSGLRGEQYF.

CDR3 nucleotides: TGTGCCAGCCTCGGGACAGACTACGAGCAGTACTTC. Residues: CASLGTDYEQYF. V gene TRBV2 combines with J gene TRBJ2-7, with 7 bases aligning to TRBD1. Germline V gene sequence: CDR1 SNHLY, CDR2 FYNNEI. CDR3 length: 12 residues. V gave up 8 bases and J gave up 3 bases; unmatched junction bases: 4.

The rearrangement links TRBV2 to TRBJ2-7, with D possibly being TRBD1 (7 bases). There are 13 residues in the CDR3. Trimming pared 7 bases from V and 0 bases from J, leaving 10 bases between. CDR1 is SNHLY and CDR2 is FYNNEI in the germline V gene. This CDR3 is CASIRGDSYEQYF. CDR3 nucleotides: TGTGCCAGCATCAGGGGGGACTCCTACGAGCAGTACTTC.

This rearrangement joins TRBV3-1 (or the pseudogene TRBV3-2) to TRBJ1-5; 8 bases align to TRBD1. Germline assignment: CDR1 LGHDT and CDR2 YNNKEL (reference sequence). V dropped 5 bases and J dropped 5; count of bases not matched to a gene: 8. CDR3 size: 15 residues. The CDR3 DNA sequence: TGTGCCAGCAGCTACGGACAGGGTATCGATCAGCCCCAGCATTTT. Its translation is CASSYGQGIDQPQHF.

The J gene is TRBJ1-3, the V gene TRBV2, with a weak D call TRBD1 (6 bases). Trimming removed 1 base at V and 4 bases at J, with 14 bases between. The germline V gene has CDR1 SNHLY and CDR2 FYNNEI. This CDR3 comprises 16 residues. CDR3 nucleotides: TGTGCCAGCAGTGAAGTGGCAGGGGCCTCCGGAAACACCATATATTTT. As protein: CASSEVAGASGNTIYF.

CDR3 in DNA: TGTGCCAGCAGTGAGAGACCGGGACTAGCGTATTACAATGAGCAGTTCTTC. It encodes CASSERPGLAYYNEQFF. V gene TRBV25-1 combines with J gene TRBJ2-1; 10 bases line up with TRBD2. This CDR3 has 17 residues. Germline loops: CDR1 MGHDK, CDR2 SYGVNS. J lost 4 bases, V lost 3 bases, and 9 bases had no gene match.

V gene TRBV7-9 combines with J gene TRBJ1-1; D is perhaps TRBD1 (5 bases). Trimming shortened V by 5 bases and J by 4 bases, and 11 bases separated the two germline ends. The V gene's germline CDR1 is SEHNR and CDR2 FQNEAQ (reference sequence). CDR3 length: 13 residues. CDR3: CASSPGGFTEAFF. CDR3 nucleotides: TGTGCCAGCAGCCCTGGGGGGTTCACTGAAGCTTTCTTT.

This chain links TRBV3-1 (or the pseudogene TRBV3-2) with TRBJ2-3; TRBD2 matches at 14 bases. J gave up 2 bases and V 2 bases, and 3 bases lay outside the gene matches. The germline CDR1 and CDR2 sequences are LGHDT and YNNKEL (reference sequence). The length of the CDR3 is 17 residues. The CDR3 protein is CASSQRLAGGITDTQYF. The DNA of the CDR3 is TGTGCCAGCAGCCAAAGACTAGCGGGAGGGATCACAGATACGCAGTATTTT.

The genes are TRBV5-1 and TRBJ2-3; 12 bases line up with TRBD2. The J segment lost 6 bases and the V segment lost 0 bases, leaving 2 bases of the junction unmatched. The CDR3 consists of 15 residues. Germline V gene lookup returns CDR1 SGHRS and CDR2 YFSETQ. Here the CDR3 reads CASSLGLAGADTQYF. CDR3 sequence (DNA): TGCGCCAGCAGCTTGGGACTAGCGGGAGCGGATACGCAGTATTTT.

This rearrangement joins TRBV19 to TRBJ2-1, with 8 bases aligning to TRBD1. From germline, CDR1 is LNHDA and CDR2 SQIVND (reference sequence). V lost 6 bases, J lost 3 bases, and 7 bases stayed unmatched. The CDR3 runs 15 residues. The CDR3 spells CASSITGGGYNEQFF. The CDR3 DNA reads TGTGCCAGTAGCATTACAGGGGGAGGCTACAATGAGCAGTTCTTC.

The chain recombines TRBV4-1 with TRBJ2-1; D uncertain. This CDR3 is built from 12 residues. V was clipped by 0 bases and J by 6 bases, with 3 bases between them. CDR1 is MGHRA and CDR2 is YSYEKL in the germline V gene. The CDR3 coding sequence is TGCGCCAGCAGCCAAGATAGCAATGAGCAGTTCTTC. Protein product: CASSQDSNEQFF.

In DNA, the CDR3 is TGTGCCAGCAGTTTGGAGGCTAGCGTAAACCAAGAGACCCAGTACTTC. Translation gives CASSLEASVNQETQYF. V usage is TRBV28 and J usage is TRBJ2-5; D might be TRBD2 (6 bases). Germline V gives CDR1 MDHEN, CDR2 SYDVKM. The CDR3 has 16 residues. V shed 3 bases and J shed 0 bases, with 14 bases lying between them.

This chain links TRBV20-1 with TRBJ1-4, with 7 nucleotides matching TRBD1. Germline values: CDR1 DFQATT, CDR2 SNEGSKA (reference sequence). The CDR3 sequence is 14 residues long. Trimming at V came to 3 bases and at J to 5 bases, leaving 6 bases not matched to a gene. The DNA for the CDR3 is TGCAGTGCTAGTTCGGGGGACAGCAATGAAAAACTGTTTTTT. Protein product: CSASSGDSNEKLFF.

The gene calls are TRBV1 and TRBJ2-3; the table's D call TRBD2 went unverified against the DNA. TRBV1 is annotated as a pseudogene. The CDR3 contains 18 residues. The CDR3 protein is CTSSPRGGLAGVEDTQYF. The CDR3 DNA reads as TGCACCAGCAGCCCCCGGGGAGGCCTAGCGGGAGTGGAAGATACGCAGTATTTT.